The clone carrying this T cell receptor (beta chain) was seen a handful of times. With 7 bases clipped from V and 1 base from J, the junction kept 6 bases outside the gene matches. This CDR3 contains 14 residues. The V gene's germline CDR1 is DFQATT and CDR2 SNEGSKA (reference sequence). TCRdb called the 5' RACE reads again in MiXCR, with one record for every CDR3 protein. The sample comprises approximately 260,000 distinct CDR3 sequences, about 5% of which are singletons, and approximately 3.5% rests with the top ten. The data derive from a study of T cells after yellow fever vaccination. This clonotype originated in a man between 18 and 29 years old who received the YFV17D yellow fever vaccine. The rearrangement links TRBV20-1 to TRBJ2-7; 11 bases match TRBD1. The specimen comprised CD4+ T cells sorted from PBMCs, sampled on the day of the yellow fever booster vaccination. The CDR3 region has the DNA TGCAGTGGGAGGGGGGACAGGGGGTCCTACGAGCAGTACTTC. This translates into CSGRGDRGSYEQYF.